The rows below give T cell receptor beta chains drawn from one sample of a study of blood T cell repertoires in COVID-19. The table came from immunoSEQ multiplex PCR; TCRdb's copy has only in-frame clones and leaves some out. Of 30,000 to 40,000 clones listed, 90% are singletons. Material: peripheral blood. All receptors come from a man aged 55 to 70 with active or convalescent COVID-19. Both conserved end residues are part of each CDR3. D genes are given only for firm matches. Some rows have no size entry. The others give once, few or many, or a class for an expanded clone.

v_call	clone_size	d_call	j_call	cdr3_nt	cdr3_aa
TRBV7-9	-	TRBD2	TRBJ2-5	TGTGCCAGCAGCCCCCACCCCCGACTAGCGGGAGGAGAGACCCAGTACTTC	CASSPHPRLAGGETQYF
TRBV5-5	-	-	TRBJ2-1	TGTGCCAGCAGCTTAGGGGGACTATACTCCTACAATGAGCAGTTCTTC	CASSLGGLYSYNEQFF
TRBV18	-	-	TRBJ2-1	TGTGCCAGCTCTCCGAGCTCCTACAATGAGCAGTTCTTC	CASSPSSYNEQFF
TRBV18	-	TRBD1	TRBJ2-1	TGTGCCAGCTCACCAAGGACAGGGGGCTCTAGTAATGAGCAGTTCTTC	CASSPRTGGSSNEQFF
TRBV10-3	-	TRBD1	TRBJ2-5	TGTGCCACCCGGGGACAGAGAGGGGCTAAAAGGCAAGAGACCCAGTACTTC	CATRGQRGAKRQETQYF
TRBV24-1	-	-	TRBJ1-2	TGTGCCACCAGTGATCCGGCGACAGGTCCGAGTGGCTACACCTTC	CATSDPATGPSGYTF
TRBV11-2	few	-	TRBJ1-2	TGTGCCAGCAGCTTAGACAGGGGAGATGGCTACACCTTC	CASSLDRGDGYTF
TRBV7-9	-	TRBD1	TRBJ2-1	TGTGCCAGCAGCGAAGCACAGGGGGCCTACAATGAGCAGTTCTTC	CASSEAQGAYNEQFF
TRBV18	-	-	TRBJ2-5	TGTGCCAGCTCACCAGTTCAGGGTTTGGGGGAGACCCAGTACTTC	CASSPVQGLGETQYF
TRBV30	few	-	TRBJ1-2	TGTGCCTGGAGTGAGGAATTGCAGGGGGGCTACACCTTC	CAWSEELQGGYTF
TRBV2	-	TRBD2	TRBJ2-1	TGTGCCAGCCAATCACTAGCGGGAGCCTCGGAGTTCTTC	CASQSLAGASEFF
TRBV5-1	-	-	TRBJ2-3	TGCGCCAGCAGCCCTGGGCAGCCCACGACAGATACGCAGTATTTT	CASSPGQPTTDTQYF
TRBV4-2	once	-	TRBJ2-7	TGTGCCAGCAGCCAAGGTATACAGCGAGGGGAGCAGTACTTC	CASSQGIQRGEQYF
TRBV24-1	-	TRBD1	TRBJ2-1	TGTGCCACCAGTGTAAGGGACAGGTACAATGAGCAGTTCTTC	CATSVRDRYNEQFF
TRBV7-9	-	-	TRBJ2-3	TGTGCCAGCAGCAGAGGACTACGGAGTACGCAGTATTTT	CASSRGLRSTQYF
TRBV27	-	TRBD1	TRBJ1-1	TGTGCCAGCAGTACGACAGGGATGAACACTGAAGCTTTCTTT	CASSTTGMNTEAFF
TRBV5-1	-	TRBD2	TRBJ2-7	TGCGCCAGCACCCTAGGGACTAGCTCCTACGAGCAGTACTTC	CASTLGTSSYEQYF
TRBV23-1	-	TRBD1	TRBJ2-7	TGCGCCAGCAGTCACCGCCCCCCGGGACAGGGGATCTCACACCCAAGCAACGAGCAGTACTTC	CASSHRPPGQGISHPSNEQYF
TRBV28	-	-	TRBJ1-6	TGTGCCAGCAGGCCCCGCGAGGGATGGAAATCACCCCTCCACTTT	CASRPREGWKSPLHF
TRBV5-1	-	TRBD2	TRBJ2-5	TGCGCCAGCAGCCCCCCCGGACTAGCGGGAGTAGAGACCCAGTACTTC	CASSPPGLAGVETQYF
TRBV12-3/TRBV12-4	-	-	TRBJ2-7	TGTGCCAGCAGCCGATTGAGAGGCGAGCAGTACTTC	CASSRLRGEQYF
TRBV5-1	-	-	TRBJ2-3	TGCGCCAGCGCCTTAGAGGGAGGGCAGTATTTT	CASALEGGQYF
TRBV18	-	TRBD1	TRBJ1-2	TGTGCCAGCTCACCGGACAGGGGTAACTATGGCTACACCTTC	CASSPDRGNYGYTF
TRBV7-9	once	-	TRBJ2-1	TGTGCCAGCAGCGACACAGGGACCGGTGACCCAAATGAGCAGTTCTTC	CASSDTGTGDPNEQFF
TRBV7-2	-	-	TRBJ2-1	TGTGCCAGCAGCTTACAACTCCTATCAAATGAGCAGTTCTTC	CASSLQLLSNEQFF
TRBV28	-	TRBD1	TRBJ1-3	TGTGCCAGCATCCTATCCGGGACAGGGGGAGGAAACACCATATATTTT	CASILSGTGGGNTIYF
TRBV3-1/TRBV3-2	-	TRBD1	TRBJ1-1	TGTGCCAGCAGCCAGATTTTAAGGGGACAGGGGGTCCGCACTGAAGCTTTCTTT	CASSQILRGQGVRTEAFF
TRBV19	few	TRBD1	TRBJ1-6	TGTGCCAGTAGTCCCGGACAGGGAGCTTACTCACCCCTCCACTTT	CASSPGQGAYSPLHF
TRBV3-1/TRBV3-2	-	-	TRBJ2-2	TGTGCCAGCAGCCGGGGGGGCCGGGAGACCGGGGAGCTGTTTTTT	CASSRGGRETGELFF
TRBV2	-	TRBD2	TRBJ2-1	TGTGCCACTCAACTAGCGGCGGAGCAGTTCTTC	CATQLAAEQFF
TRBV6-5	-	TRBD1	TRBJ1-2	TGTGCCAGCAGTCTCTGGGACAGGGGCTATGGCTACACCTTC	CASSLWDRGYGYTF